These 10 T cell receptor beta chains originate from one sample sequenced in a study of blood T cell repertoires in COVID-19. Clones were sequenced by immunoSEQ multiplex PCR, and TCRdb holds only the in-frame ones, with some missing. Here the sample spans about 190,000 clones, around 79% being singletons. Sample: peripheral blood. Source of these receptors: a woman in her forties or fifties with acute or convalescent COVID-19.

The chain carries TRBV10-3 and TRBJ2-3; TRBD2 agrees at 12 bases. Germline V gene data show CDR1 as ENHRY and CDR2 as SYGVKD. V shed 6 bases, J shed 6 bases, and the junction held 4 bases outside the gene matches. The CDR3 contains 14 residues. Written as DNA, the CDR3 is TGTGCCATCAGCCTAGCGGGAGGGGTTGATACGCAGTATTTT. This translates into CAISLAGGVDTQYF.

The rearrangement links TRBV3-1 (or the pseudogene TRBV3-2) to TRBJ1-5, with D possibly matching TRBD1 (5 bases). Per the germline V gene, CDR1 is LGHDT and CDR2 is YNNKEL (reference sequence). This CDR3 region has 21 residues. Trimming shortened V by 0 bases and J by 7 bases, and 31 bases separated the two germline ends. The CDR3 protein is CASSQDWWEGARDALGQPQHF. CDR3 nucleotides: TGTGCCAGCAGCCAAGATTGGTGGGAAGGGGCGCGGGATGCGTTAGGCCAGCCCCAGCATTTT.

The V and J genes are TRBV5-1 and TRBJ1-5; no clear D. This CDR3 has 14 amino acids. Deletions cut 4 bases from V and 5 bases from J, with 13 bases between. Germline-derived CDR1 and CDR2 are SGHRS and YFSETQ. In DNA, the CDR3 is TGCGCCAGCAGCATAGGAGGGCCCGATCAGCCCCAGCATTTT. Translation gives CASSIGGPDQPQHF.

The chain couples TRBV27 to TRBJ2-1; 12 nucleotides match TRBD2. The CDR3 consists of 13 residues. The V and J ends lost 8 bases and 10 bases, in that order; junction bases with no gene match: 6. Germline-derived CDR1 and CDR2 are MNHEY and SMNVEV (reference sequence). In nucleotides, the CDR3 is TGTGCCAGCTCTAGCGGGAGGGCTTGGGAGCAGTTCTTC. Residues: CASSSGRAWEQFF.

The chain couples TRBV6-2 or TRBV6-3 to TRBJ2-2; 11 bases are shared with TRBD2. CDR3 length equals 15 residues. CDR1 is MNHEY, CDR2 SVGEGT, per germline. The ends lost 6 bases at V and 4 bases at J; junction bases unmatched: 4. Written as DNA, the CDR3 is TGTGCCAGCAGACCTAGCGGGAGGCTCACCGGGGAGCTGTTTTTT. As protein: CASRPSGRLTGELFF.

The V and J genes are TRBV19 and TRBJ1-1; 7 bases fit TRBD1. The CDR3 contains 15 residues. The trim removed 3 bases at V and 4 bases at J, leaving 8 bases unmatched. Germline values: CDR1 LNHDA, CDR2 SQIVND (reference sequence). CDR3 region: CASSIYGQGGTEAFF. CDR3 coding DNA: TGTGCCAGTAGTATTTACGGGCAGGGGGGCACTGAAGCTTTCTTT.

The chain combines TRBV10-2 with TRBJ2-7; 8 bases line up with TRBD1. Trimming at V came to 6 bases and at J to 0 bases, leaving 13 bases not matched to a gene. The germline V gene encodes CDR1 WSHSY and CDR2 SAAADI. The CDR3 runs 17 residues. The CDR3 nucleotides are TGCGCCAGCAGGAGGGCTGGACAGGGCCCATTCTCCTACGAGCAGTACTTC. Residues: CASRRAGQGPFSYEQYF.

This chain connects TRBV5-1 to TRBJ2-1; 11 nucleotides align to TRBD2. The germline V gene has CDR1 SGHRS and CDR2 YFSETQ. The CDR3 contains 20 residues. J was trimmed by 9 bases and V by 0 bases; bases with no gene match: 20. The CDR3 nucleotides are TGCGCCAGCAGCTTGGAGGGGGGATCAGTCATAGCGGGAGGGCCGGGTGAGCAGTTCTTC. Its protein product is CASSLEGGSVIAGGPGEQFF.

The rearrangement links TRBV9 to TRBJ1-4, with unresolved D. The germline V gene has CDR1 SGDLS and CDR2 YYNGEE. Trimming pared 8 bases from V and 4 bases from J, leaving 12 bases between. CDR3 size: 13 residues. CDR3 in amino acids: CAREQSFNEKLFF. The CDR3 DNA reads TGTGCCAGAGAACAGTCCTTTAATGAAAAACTGTTTTTT.

The chain couples TRBV19 to TRBJ1-2; D unresolved. The V gene lost 1 base and the J gene lost 8 bases, with 14 bases spanning the gap. The V gene's germline CDR1 is LNHDA and CDR2 SQIVND (reference sequence). The CDR3 runs 14 residues. The CDR3 protein is CASSIGSAVEGYTF. CDR3 in DNA: TGTGCCAGTAGTATAGGGTCGGCGGTGGAGGGCTACACCTTC.